These 27 T cell receptor beta chains were sequenced from one sample in a study of blood T cell repertoires in COVID-19. Sequenced by immunoSEQ multiplex PCR; TCRdb stores in-frame clones only, minus some. This sample has hundreds of thousands of clones, with around nine tenths found just once. The source material was PBMCs or T cells enriched from blood (not recorded which). All receptors derive from a woman aged 45-59 years who had recovered from COVID-19.

The CDR3 nucleotides are TGTGCCAGCAGTGAACGTACCAGAAATCAGCCCCAGCATTTT. It translates to CASSERTRNQPQHF. The chain recombines TRBV2 with TRBJ1-5, with unresolved D. The V gene's germline CDR1 is SNHLY and CDR2 FYNNEI. The V and J ends lost 2 bases and 4 bases respectively, with 9 bases between them. The CDR3 has 14 residues.

The chain has TRBV24-1 and TRBJ1-2; 8 bases align to TRBD1. Unmatched junction bases numbered 12, after V lost 4 bases and J lost 6 bases. Germline lookup yields CDR1 KGHDR and CDR2 SFDVKD. The CDR3 has 16 residues. The CDR3 loop reads CATSELDRGFGHGYTF. As DNA, the CDR3 is TGTGCCACCAGTGAGTTAGACAGGGGATTTGGACATGGCTACACCTTC.

The chain couples TRBV27 to TRBJ2-3; D might be TRBD1 (6 bases). Germline V gene sequence: CDR1 MNHEY, CDR2 SMNVEV (reference sequence). This CDR3 has 13 residues. V was clipped by 7 bases and J by 2 bases, with 10 bases between them. The CDR3 is CASKQGHTDTQYF. The CDR3 region has the DNA TGTGCCAGCAAGCAGGGACACACAGATACGCAGTATTTT.

In DNA form, the CDR3 reads TGCGCCAGCAGCTTGGATCCAGGGGCCAACGTCCTGACTTTC. This encodes CASSLDPGANVLTF. The rearrangement links TRBV5-1 to TRBJ2-6; D uncertain. CDR3 length: 14 residues. V was cut by 0 bases and J by 4 bases, with 5 bases left in between. CDR1 is SGHRS and CDR2 is YFSETQ in the germline V gene.

The chain has TRBV5-1 and TRBJ2-5; possible D gene TRBD1, 5 bases. V gave up 0 bases and J gave up 3 bases, with 9 bases separating them. The CDR3 runs 14 residues. Germline loops: CDR1 SGHRS, CDR2 YFSETQ. The CDR3 is CASSLESREETQYF. CDR3 DNA sequence: TGCGCCAGCAGCTTGGAATCCAGGGAAGAGACCCAGTACTTC.

This clone was seen only a few times. The chain recombines TRBV5-1 with TRBJ1-2; 9 nucleotides match TRBD1. CDR1 is SGHRS, CDR2 YFSETQ, per germline. V lost 7 bases, J lost 0 bases, and 4 bases stayed unmatched. The CDR3 has 14 amino acids. The CDR3 DNA reads TGCGCCAGCCGGACAGGGGTAGCTAACTATGGCTACACCTTC. Encoded protein: CASRTGVANYGYTF.

The chain has TRBV5-1 and TRBJ1-4; 9 positions agree with TRBD1. The CDR3 sequence is 14 residues long. Germline CDR1 SGHRS, CDR2 YFSETQ. The ends lost 2 bases at V and 7 bases at J; junction bases unmatched: 3. The CDR3 protein is CASSFDRGGEKLFF. The DNA of the CDR3 is TGCGCCAGCAGCTTTGACAGGGGGGGTGAAAAACTGTTTTTT.

This CDR3 reads CASSYGEDNEQFF. CDR3 in DNA: TGCGCCAGCAGCTACGGGGAAGACAATGAGCAGTTCTTC. V is TRBV4-3 and J is TRBJ2-1, with a weak D call TRBD2 (5 bases). The CDR3 has 13 amino acids. V lost 5 bases and J lost 5, with 10 bases in between. The germline CDR1 and CDR2 sequences are LGHNA and YSLEER.

This chain uses TRBV9 with TRBJ2-7, with 8 bases lining up with TRBD2. The CDR3 contains 14 residues. Germline CDR1 is SGDLS and CDR2 is YYNGEE. J gave up 5 bases and V 3 bases, and 7 bases lay outside the gene matches. CDR3 loop: CASSDGGALDEQYF. CDR3 DNA sequence: TGTGCCAGCAGCGACGGGGGGGCGCTCGACGAGCAGTACTTC.

This sequence joins TRBV3-1 (or the pseudogene TRBV3-2) and TRBJ1-1; maybe TRBD1 (5 bases). This CDR3 contains 16 residues. The germline V gene has CDR1 LGHDT and CDR2 YNNKEL (reference sequence). V was trimmed by 3 bases and J by 0 bases, leaving 14 bases between them. The CDR3 protein is CASSHSTDTLNTEAFF. The CDR3 DNA follows: TGTGCCAGCAGCCATTCCACGGACACCTTGAACACTGAAGCTTTCTTT.

This sequence joins TRBV18 and TRBJ1-3, with a possible D match to TRBD1 (6 bases). The germline gives CDR1 KGHSH, CDR2 LQKENI. Trimming took off 6 bases at V and 2 bases at J, with 17 bases between the two ends. The CDR3 consists of 16 residues. CDR3 DNA sequence: TGTGCCAGCTCTCCAGACGGGGGGGGCCCTGGAAACACCATATATTTT. It encodes CASSPDGGGPGNTIYF.

The chain combines TRBV2 with TRBJ1-4; TRBD1 aligns across 9 bases. The J segment lost 5 bases and the V segment lost 3 bases, leaving 1 base of the junction unmatched. The germline CDR1 and CDR2 sequences are SNHLY and FYNNEI. The CDR3 length is 14 residues. In DNA, the CDR3 is TGTGCCAGCAGTGACGGGACAGGGAATGAAAAACTGTTTTTT. Amino acids: CASSDGTGNEKLFF.

V and J are TRBV27 and TRBJ2-5; weak D call: TRBD2 (7 bases). Trimming cost V 6 bases and J 5 bases, with 16 bases left between them. This CDR3 comprises 14 residues. Germline CDR1 is MNHEY and CDR2 is SMNVEV (reference sequence). CDR3 protein: CASSRGGSRETQYF. The CDR3, as DNA: TGTGCCAGCAGCCGCGGGGGCAGCAGGGAGACCCAGTACTTC.

The chain uses TRBV7-2 and TRBJ1-3, with TRBD1 as a possible D gene (5 bases). The CDR3 is 16 residues long. CDR1 is SGHTA and CDR2 is FQGNSA in the germline V gene. Trimming stripped 3 bases from V and 0 bases from J, with 12 bases between. CDR3 amino acids: CASSFFGASSGNTIYF. CDR3 bases: TGTGCCAGCAGCTTCTTTGGGGCCAGCTCTGGAAACACCATATATTTT.

CDR3 amino acids: CASSVTGNYGYTF. The CDR3 DNA sequence: TGTGCCAGCAGTGTCACAGGGAACTATGGCTACACCTTC. The chain employs TRBV11-2 and TRBJ1-2, with D perhaps TRBD1 (6 bases). Deletions cut 6 bases from V and 2 bases from J, with 10 bases between. Germline V gives CDR1 SGHAT, CDR2 FQNNGV. CDR3 length: 13 residues.

The rearrangement joins TRBV7-2 to TRBJ1-2; 7 bases are shared with TRBD1. CDR3 length equals 15 residues. The V gene end was trimmed by 1 base and the J gene end by 5 bases; junction bases not matched to a gene: 7. Per the germline V gene, CDR1 is SGHTA and CDR2 is FQGNSA. The CDR3 DNA reads TGTGCCAGCAGCTTAGGCCAGGGGGTAGGGTATGGCTACACCTTC. Translation: CASSLGQGVGYGYTF.

This clone is a singleton in its sample. This chain joins TRBV6-5 and TRBJ1-1; D not resolved. The germline V gene has CDR1 MNHEY and CDR2 SVGAGI. Trimming removed 0 bases at V and 5 bases at J, with 10 bases between. The CDR3 totals 14 residues. Here the CDR3 reads CASSYSIERTEAFF. CDR3 coding DNA: TGTGCCAGCAGTTACTCGATTGAGAGGACTGAAGCTTTCTTT.

This chain joins TRBV3-1 (or the pseudogene TRBV3-2) and TRBJ2-7; D might be TRBD1 (5 bases). Germline CDR1 is LGHDT and CDR2 is YNNKEL (reference sequence). The CDR3 extends over 13 amino acids. The V end lost 4 bases, the J end lost 1 base, and 8 bases lay between the germline ends. CDR3 DNA: TGTGCCAGCAGCCTACAGGTTTCCTACGAGCAGTACTTC. Protein sequence: CASSLQVSYEQYF.

J is TRBJ2-5 and V is TRBV29-1; 7 bases align to TRBD1. CDR3 size: 17 residues. J lost 5 bases, V lost 3 bases, and 18 bases had no gene match. CDR1 and CDR2 from the germline V gene are SQVTM and ANQGSEA. The DNA for the CDR3 is TGCAGCGTTGATTCTCCGTCTGGGGACAGCCATGAGGAGACCCAGTACTTC. Protein sequence: CSVDSPSGDSHEETQYF.

The chain recombines TRBV5-1 with TRBJ2-7, with 12 bases aligning to TRBD2. With V trimmed by 2 bases and J by 6 bases, 6 bases remained unmatched. This CDR3 is 15 amino acids long. CDR1 and CDR2 from the germline V gene are SGHRS and YFSETQ. The CDR3 DNA follows: TGCGCCAGCAGCTTTCCTAGCGGGGGGGCCTCCGAGCAGTACTTC. Translated, it gives CASSFPSGGASEQYF.

This clone was counted a single time. This chain connects TRBV2 to TRBJ1-2; tentatively, D is TRBD1 (5 bases). The CDR3 is 15 amino acids. Trimming removed 1 base at V and 4 bases at J, with 13 bases between. The germline V gene has CDR1 SNHLY and CDR2 FYNNEI. The CDR3 region has the DNA TGTGCCAGCAGTGAAGGGTCCAGGAGGGGCTATGGCTACACCTTC. Its protein is CASSEGSRRGYGYTF.

The chain combines TRBV4-2 with TRBJ1-2; weak D call: TRBD1 (6 bases). The germline V gene encodes CDR1 LGHNA and CDR2 YNFKEQ. V lost 0 bases, J lost 3 bases, and 14 bases lay in between. The CDR3 is 16 residues long. The CDR3 sequence: CASSQDLTDSDYGYTF. The CDR3 DNA reads TGTGCCAGCAGCCAAGATCTGACGGACAGCGACTATGGCTACACCTTC.

CDR3 sequence reads: CASSLGGGAGDRYGYTF. The DNA of the CDR3 is TGTGCCAGCAGTTTGGGGGGAGGGGCAGGGGATCGCTATGGCTACACCTTC. This chain connects TRBV28 to TRBJ1-2; TRBD1 might be the D (6 bases). Trimming removed 3 bases from V and 4 bases from J, with 21 bases in between. CDR3 length: 17 residues. CDR1 is MDHEN, CDR2 SYDVKM, per germline.

This CDR3 is CASSLAGQSNEKLFF. In DNA form, the CDR3 reads TGTGCCAGCAGCTTAGCAGGACAGTCTAATGAAAAACTGTTTTTT. V is TRBV7-2 and J is TRBJ1-4; D perhaps matches TRBD1 (6 bases). The V gene lost 0 bases and the J gene lost 3 bases, with 8 bases spanning the gap. The germline V gene encodes CDR1 SGHTA and CDR2 FQGNSA. CDR3 length: 15 residues.

The chain is built from TRBV27 and TRBJ1-2; weak D call: TRBD1 (5 bases). The V end was cut by 6 bases, the J end by 4 bases, with 15 bases between. The germline gives CDR1 MNHEY, CDR2 SMNVEV (reference sequence). The CDR3 consists of 14 residues. The CDR3 reads CASSADRGSYGYTF. CDR3 DNA: TGTGCCAGCAGCGCAGATAGGGGAAGCTATGGCTACACCTTC.

The genes are TRBV4-1 and TRBJ2-2, with 9 bases that match TRBD1. Per the germline V gene, CDR1 is MGHRA and CDR2 is YSYEKL. The V and J ends lost 6 bases and 7 bases, in that order; junction bases with no gene match: 12. The CDR3 is 16 residues long. CDR3 coding DNA: TGCGCCAGCAGACCAACCGCGGACAGGGGTAACGGGGAGCTGTTTTTT. Encoded protein: CASRPTADRGNGELFF.

The chain recombines TRBV3-1 (or the pseudogene TRBV3-2) with TRBJ1-6; a possible D gene is TRBD1 (6 bases). This CDR3 contains 18 residues. V was shortened by 4 bases and J by 0 bases, with 16 bases between the two germline ends. In germline, CDR1 is LGHDT, CDR2 YNNKEL (reference sequence). For the CDR3, the DNA is TGTGCCAGCAGCCCCCAAGCCAGGGGAAGCTCCTATAATTCACCCCTCCACTTT. Protein sequence: CASSPQARGSSYNSPLHF.